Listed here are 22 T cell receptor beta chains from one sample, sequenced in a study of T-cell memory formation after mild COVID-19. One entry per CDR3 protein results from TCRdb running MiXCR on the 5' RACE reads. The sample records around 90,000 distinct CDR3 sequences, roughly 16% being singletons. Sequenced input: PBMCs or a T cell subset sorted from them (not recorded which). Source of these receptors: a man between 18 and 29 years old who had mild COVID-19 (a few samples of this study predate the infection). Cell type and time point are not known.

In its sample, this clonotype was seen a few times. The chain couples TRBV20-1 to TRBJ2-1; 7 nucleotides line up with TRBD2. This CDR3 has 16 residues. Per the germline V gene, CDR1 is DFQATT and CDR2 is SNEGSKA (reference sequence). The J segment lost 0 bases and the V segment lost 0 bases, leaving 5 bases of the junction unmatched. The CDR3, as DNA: TGCAGTGCTAGAGATGCGGGGGAGAGCTCCTACAATGAGCAGTTCTTC. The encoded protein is CSARDAGESSYNEQFF.

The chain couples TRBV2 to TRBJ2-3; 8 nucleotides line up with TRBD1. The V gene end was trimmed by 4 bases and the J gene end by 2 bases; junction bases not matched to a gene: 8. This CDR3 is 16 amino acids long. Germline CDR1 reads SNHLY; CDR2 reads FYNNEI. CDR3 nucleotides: TGTGCCAGCAGTGGGACAGGGAACGGGGACACAGATACGCAGTATTTT. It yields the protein CASSGTGNGDTDTQYF.

The CDR3 sequence is CASSYAGVSTDTQYF. CDR3 nucleotides: TGTGCCAGCAGTTACGCGGGGGTGAGCACAGATACGCAGTATTTT. This chain links TRBV6-2 or TRBV6-3 with TRBJ2-3, with TRBD2 matching 7 bases. The CDR3 length is 15 residues. The germline gives CDR1 MNHEY, CDR2 SVGEGT. V shed 2 bases, J shed 0 bases, and the junction held 2 bases outside the gene matches.

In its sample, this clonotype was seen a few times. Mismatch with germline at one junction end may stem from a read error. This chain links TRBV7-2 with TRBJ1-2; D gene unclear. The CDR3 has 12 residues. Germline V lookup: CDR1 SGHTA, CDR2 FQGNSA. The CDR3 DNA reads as TGTGCCAGCAGCTCCCTAGAACAACCGCTCTACTTC. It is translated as CASSSLEQPLYF.

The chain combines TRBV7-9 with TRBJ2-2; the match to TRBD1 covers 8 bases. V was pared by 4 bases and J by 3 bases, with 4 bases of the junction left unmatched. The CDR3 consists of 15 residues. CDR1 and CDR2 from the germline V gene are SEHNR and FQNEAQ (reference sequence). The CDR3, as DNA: TGTGCCAGCAGCTCACAGGGGGATTACACCGGGGAGCTGTTTTTT. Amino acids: CASSSQGDYTGELFF. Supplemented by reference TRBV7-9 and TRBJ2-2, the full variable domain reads DTGVSQNPRHKITKRGQNVTFRCDPISEHNRLYWYRQTLGQGPEFLTYFQNEAQLEKSRLLSDRFSAERPKGSFSTLEIQRTEQGDSAMYLCASSSQGDYTGELFFGEGSRLTVL.

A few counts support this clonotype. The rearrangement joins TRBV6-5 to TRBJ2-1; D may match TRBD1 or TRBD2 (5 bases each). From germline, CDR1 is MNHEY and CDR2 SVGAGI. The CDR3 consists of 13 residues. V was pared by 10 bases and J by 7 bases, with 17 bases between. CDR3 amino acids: CATSDEGLNEQFF. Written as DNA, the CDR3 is TGTGCCACATCGGACGAGGGGTTGAATGAGCAGTTCTTC.

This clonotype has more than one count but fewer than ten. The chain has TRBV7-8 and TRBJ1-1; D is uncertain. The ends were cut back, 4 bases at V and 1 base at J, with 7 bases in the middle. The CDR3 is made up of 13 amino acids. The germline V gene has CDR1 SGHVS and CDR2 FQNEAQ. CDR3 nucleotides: TGTGCCAGCAGCTATCGGGGGAACACTGAAGCTTTCTTT. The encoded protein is CASSYRGNTEAFF.

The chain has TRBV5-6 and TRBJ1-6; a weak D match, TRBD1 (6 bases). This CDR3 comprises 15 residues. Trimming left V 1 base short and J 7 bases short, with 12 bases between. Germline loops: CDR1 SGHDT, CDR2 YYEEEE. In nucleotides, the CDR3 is TGTGCCAGCAGCTTGACCCCGGGACAAAATTCACCCCTCCACTTT. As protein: CASSLTPGQNSPLHF. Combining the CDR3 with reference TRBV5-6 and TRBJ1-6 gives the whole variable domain DAGVTQSPTHLIKTRGQQVTLRCSPKSGHDTVSWYQQALGQGPQFIFQYYEEEERQRGNFPDRFSGHQFPNYSSELNVNALLLGDSALYLCASSLTPGQNSPLHFGNGTRLTVT.

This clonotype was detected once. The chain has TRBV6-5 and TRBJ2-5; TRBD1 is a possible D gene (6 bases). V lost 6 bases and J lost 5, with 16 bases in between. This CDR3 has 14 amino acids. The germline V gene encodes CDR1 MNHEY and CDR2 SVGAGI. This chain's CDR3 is CASSHRVVQETQYF. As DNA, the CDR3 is TGTGCCAGCAGCCACAGGGTGGTCCAGGAGACCCAGTACTTC.

In DNA form, the CDR3 reads TGTGCCAGCAGCATGACAGATTCCATCGAGACCCAGTACTTC. It specifies CASSMTDSIETQYF. The chain couples TRBV7-9 to TRBJ2-5, with a possible D match to TRBD1 (5 bases). V lost 5 bases to trimming and J lost 5 bases, with 15 bases between them. The length of the CDR3 is 14 residues. From germline, CDR1 is SEHNR and CDR2 FQNEAQ (reference sequence).

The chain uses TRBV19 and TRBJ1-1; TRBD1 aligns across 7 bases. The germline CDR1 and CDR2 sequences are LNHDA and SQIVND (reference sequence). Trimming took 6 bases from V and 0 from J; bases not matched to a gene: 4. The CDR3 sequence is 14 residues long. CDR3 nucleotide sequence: TGTGCCAGTAGGCAGGGGGGAGTGAACACTGAAGCTTTCTTT. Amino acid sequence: CASRQGGVNTEAFF.

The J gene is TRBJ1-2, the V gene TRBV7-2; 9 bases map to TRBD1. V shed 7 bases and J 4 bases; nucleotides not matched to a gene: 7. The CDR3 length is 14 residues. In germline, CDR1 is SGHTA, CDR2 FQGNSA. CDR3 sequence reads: CASTPGTGSYGYTF. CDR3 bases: TGTGCCAGCACCCCTGGGACAGGGAGCTATGGCTACACCTTC.

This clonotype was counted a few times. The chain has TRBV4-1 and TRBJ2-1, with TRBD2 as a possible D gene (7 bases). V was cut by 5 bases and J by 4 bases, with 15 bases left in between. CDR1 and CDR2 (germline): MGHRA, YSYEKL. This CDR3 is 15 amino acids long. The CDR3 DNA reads TGCGCCAGCAGCACGGGGAGGGGGGGATACAATGAGCAGTTCTTC. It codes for CASSTGRGGYNEQFF.

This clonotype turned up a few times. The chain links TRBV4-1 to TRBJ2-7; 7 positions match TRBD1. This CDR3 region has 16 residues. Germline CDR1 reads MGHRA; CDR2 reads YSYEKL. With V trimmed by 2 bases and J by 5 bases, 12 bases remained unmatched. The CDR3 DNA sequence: TGCGCCAGCAGCCAATCACCCCCACAGGGGTTCGACGAGCAGTACTTC. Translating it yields CASSQSPPQGFDEQYF.

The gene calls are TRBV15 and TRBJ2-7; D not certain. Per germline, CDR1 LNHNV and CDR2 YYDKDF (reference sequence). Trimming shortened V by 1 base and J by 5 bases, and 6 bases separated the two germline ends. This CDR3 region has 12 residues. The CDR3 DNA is TGTGCCACCAGCAGAGGATCCCACGAGCAGTACGTC. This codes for CATSRGSHEQYV.

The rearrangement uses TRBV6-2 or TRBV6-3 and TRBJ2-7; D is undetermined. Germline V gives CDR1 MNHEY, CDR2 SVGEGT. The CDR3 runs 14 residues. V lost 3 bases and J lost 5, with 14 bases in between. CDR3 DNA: TGTGCCAGCAGTTATTGGGTGGGCCGGAACGAGCAGTACTTC. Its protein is CASSYWVGRNEQYF.

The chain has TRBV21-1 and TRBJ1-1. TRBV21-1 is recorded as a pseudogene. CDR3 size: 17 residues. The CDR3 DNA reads TGTGCCAGCAGCAAAGGCCGGGCCCCACGAGGGAACACTGAAGCTTTCTTT. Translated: CASSKGRAPRGNTEAFF.

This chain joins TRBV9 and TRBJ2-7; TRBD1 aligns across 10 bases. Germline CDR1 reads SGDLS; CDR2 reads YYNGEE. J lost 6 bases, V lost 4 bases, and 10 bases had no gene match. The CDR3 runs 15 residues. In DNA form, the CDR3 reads TGTGCCAGCAGCCCACGGGGACAGGGGAAAGCCGAGCAGTACGTC. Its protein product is CASSPRGQGKAEQYV.

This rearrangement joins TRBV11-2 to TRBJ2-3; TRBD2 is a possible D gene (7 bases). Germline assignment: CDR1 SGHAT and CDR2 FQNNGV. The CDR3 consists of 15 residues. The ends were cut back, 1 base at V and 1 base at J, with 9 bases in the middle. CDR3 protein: CASSLAGGRTDTQYF. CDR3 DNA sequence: TGTGCCAGCAGCTTAGCGGGGGGCCGCACAGATACGCAGTATTTT.

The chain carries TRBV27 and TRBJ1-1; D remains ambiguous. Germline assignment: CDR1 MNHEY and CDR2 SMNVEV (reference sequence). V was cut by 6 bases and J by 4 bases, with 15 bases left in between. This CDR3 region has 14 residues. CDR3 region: CASREGSGTTEAFF. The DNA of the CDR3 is TGTGCCAGCAGAGAGGGATCCGGAACCACTGAAGCTTTCTTT.

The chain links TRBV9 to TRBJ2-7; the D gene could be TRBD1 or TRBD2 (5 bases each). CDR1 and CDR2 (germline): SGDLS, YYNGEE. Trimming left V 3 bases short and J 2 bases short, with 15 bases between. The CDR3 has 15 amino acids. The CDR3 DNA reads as TGTGCCAGCAGCGCGACCGGGGCCAATACCTACGAGCAGTACTTC. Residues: CASSATGANTYEQYF.

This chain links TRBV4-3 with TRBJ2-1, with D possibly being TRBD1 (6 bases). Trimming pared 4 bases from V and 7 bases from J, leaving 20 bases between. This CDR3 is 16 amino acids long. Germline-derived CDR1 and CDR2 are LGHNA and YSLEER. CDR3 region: CASSLDRTDSLNEQFF. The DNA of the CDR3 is TGCGCCAGCAGCCTCGACAGGACCGATTCTCTAAATGAGCAGTTCTTC.